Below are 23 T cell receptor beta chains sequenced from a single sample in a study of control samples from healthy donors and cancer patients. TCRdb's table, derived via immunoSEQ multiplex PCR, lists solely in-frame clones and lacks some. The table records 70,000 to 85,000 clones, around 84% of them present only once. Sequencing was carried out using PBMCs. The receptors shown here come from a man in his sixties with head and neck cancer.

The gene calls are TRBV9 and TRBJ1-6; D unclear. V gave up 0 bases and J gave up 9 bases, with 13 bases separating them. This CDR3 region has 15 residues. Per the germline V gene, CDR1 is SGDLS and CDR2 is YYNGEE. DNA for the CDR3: TGTGCCAGCAGCGTAGAAAGGGCCGGTGGTTCACCCCTCCACTTT. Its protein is CASSVERAGGSPLHF.

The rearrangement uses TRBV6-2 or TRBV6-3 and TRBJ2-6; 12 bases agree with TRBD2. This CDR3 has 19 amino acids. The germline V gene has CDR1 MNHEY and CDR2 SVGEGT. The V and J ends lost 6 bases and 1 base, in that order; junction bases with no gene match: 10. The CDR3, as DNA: TGTGCCAGCAGCCCCGGACTAGCGGGACGAAGATCTGGGGCCAACGTCCTGACTTTC. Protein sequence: CASSPGLAGRRSGANVLTF.

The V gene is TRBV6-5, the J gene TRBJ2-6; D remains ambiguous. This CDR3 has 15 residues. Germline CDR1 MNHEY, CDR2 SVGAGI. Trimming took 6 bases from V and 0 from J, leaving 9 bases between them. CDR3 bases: TGTGCCAGCAGCAAGGGATCCTCTGGGGCCAACGTCCTGACTTTC. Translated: CASSKGSSGANVLTF.

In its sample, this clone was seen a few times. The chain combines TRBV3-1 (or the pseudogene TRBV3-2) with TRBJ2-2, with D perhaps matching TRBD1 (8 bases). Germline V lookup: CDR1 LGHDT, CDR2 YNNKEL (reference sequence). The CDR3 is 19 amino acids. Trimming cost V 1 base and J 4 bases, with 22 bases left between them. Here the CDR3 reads CASSQGITRGRERTGELFF. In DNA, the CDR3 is TGTGCCAGCAGCCAAGGGATTACCAGGGGGCGGGAGCGCACCGGGGAGCTGTTTTTT.

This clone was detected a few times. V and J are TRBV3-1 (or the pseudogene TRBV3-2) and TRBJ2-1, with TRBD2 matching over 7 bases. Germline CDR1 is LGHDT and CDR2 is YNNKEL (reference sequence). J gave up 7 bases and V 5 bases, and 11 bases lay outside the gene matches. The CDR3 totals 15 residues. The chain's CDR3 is CASSGWRGGQNEQFF. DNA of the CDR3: TGTGCCAGCAGCGGATGGAGGGGAGGGCAGAATGAGCAGTTCTTC.

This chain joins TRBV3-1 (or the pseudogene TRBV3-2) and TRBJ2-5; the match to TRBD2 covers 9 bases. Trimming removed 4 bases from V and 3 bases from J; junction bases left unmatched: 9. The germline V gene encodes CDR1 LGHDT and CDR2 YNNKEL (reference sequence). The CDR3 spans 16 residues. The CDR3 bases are TGTGCCAGCAGCCGAAATGGAGGCGGGAGGGAAGAGACCCAGTACTTC. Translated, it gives CASSRNGGGREETQYF.

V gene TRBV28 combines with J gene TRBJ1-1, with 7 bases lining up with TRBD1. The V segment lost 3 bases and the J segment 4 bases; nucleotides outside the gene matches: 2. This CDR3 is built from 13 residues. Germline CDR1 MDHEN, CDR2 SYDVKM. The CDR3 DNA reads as TGTGCCAGCAGTTTGCCAGGGGGCACTGAAGCTTTCTTT. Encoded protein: CASSLPGGTEAFF. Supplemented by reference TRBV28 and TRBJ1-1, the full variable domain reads DVKVTQSSRYLVKRTGEKVFLECVQDMDHENMFWYRQDPGLGLRLIYFSYDVKMKEKGDIPEGYSVSREKKERFSLILESASTNQTSMYLCASSLPGGTEAFFGQGTRLTVV.

CDR3 sequence reads: CASREREYTGELFF. CDR3 DNA: TGCGCCAGCAGGGAGCGGGAGTACACCGGGGAGCTGTTTTTT. The chain couples TRBV5-1 to TRBJ2-2; 8 bases are a match to TRBD2. The CDR3 runs to 14 residues. CDR1 is SGHRS and CDR2 is YFSETQ in the germline V gene. With V trimmed by 5 bases and J by 3 bases, 3 bases remained unmatched.

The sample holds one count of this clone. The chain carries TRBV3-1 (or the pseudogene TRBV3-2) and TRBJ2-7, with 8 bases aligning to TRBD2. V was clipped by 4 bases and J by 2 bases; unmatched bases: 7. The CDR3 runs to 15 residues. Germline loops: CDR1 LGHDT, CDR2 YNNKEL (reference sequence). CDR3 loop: CASSLTSGNPYEQYF. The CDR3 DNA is TGTGCCAGCAGCCTCACTAGCGGAAACCCCTACGAGCAGTACTTC.

This CDR3 is CASSKLRGGKTLQETQYF. CDR3 nucleotides: TGTGCCAGCAGCAAACTCCGGGGAGGGAAAACACTCCAAGAGACCCAGTACTTC. The chain recombines TRBV21-1 with TRBJ2-5; TRBD2, the table's D call, was not compared with the DNA. TRBV21-1 is a pseudogene locus. CDR3 length: 18 residues.

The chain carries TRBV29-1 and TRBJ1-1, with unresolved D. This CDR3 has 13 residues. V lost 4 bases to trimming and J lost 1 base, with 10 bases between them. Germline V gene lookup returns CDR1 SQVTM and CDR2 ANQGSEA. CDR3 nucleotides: TGCAGCGTTGCACAGCACCAGAACACTGAAGCTTTCTTT. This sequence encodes CSVAQHQNTEAFF.

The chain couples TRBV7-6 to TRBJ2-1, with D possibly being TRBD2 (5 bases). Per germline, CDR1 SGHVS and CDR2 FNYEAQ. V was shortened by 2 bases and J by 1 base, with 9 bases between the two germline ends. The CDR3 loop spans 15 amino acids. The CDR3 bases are TGTGCCAGCAGCTTAAAGAGGGTGTCCTACAATGAGCAGTTCTTC. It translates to CASSLKRVSYNEQFF.

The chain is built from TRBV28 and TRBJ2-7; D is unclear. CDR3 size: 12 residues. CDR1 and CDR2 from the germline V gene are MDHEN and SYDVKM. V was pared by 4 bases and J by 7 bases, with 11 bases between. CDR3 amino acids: CASSSTVREQYF. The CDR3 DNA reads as TGTGCCAGCAGTTCGACCGTCCGGGAGCAGTACTTC.

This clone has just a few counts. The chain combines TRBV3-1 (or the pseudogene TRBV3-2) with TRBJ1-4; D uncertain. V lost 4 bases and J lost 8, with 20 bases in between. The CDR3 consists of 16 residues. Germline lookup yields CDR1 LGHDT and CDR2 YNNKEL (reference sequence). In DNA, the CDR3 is TGTGCCAGCAGCCCAGAGAGAGCCCTCTCTGGGGAAAAACTGTTTTTT. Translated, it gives CASSPERALSGEKLFF.

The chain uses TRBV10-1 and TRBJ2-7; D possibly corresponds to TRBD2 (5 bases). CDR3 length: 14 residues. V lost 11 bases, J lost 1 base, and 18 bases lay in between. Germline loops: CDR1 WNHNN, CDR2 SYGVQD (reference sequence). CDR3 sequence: CAHRRRAISYEQYF. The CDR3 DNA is TGCGCCCACCGTCGGCGGGCGATTTCCTACGAGCAGTACTTC.

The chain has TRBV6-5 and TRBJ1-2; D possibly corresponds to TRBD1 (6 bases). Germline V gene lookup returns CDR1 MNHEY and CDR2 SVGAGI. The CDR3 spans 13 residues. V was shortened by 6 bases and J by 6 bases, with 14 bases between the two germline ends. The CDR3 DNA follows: TGTGCCAGCAGGGATCCGGGGGGGCATGGCTACACCTTC. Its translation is CASRDPGGHGYTF.

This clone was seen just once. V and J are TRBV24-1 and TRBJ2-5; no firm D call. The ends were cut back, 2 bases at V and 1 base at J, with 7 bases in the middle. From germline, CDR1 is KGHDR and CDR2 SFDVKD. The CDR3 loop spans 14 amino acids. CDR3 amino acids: CATSDSTVQETQYF. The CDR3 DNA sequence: TGTGCCACCAGTGATTCGACGGTCCAAGAGACCCAGTACTTC.

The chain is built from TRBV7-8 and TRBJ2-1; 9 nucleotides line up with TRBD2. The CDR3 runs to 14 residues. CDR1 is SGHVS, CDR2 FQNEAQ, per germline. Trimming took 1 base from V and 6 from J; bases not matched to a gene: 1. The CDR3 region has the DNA TGTGCCAGCAGCTTAGGCGGGAGGGCCAATGAGCAGTTCTTC. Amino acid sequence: CASSLGGRANEQFF.

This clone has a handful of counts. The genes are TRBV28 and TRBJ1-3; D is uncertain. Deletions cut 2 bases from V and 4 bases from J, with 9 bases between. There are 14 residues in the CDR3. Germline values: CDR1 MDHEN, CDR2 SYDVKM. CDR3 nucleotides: TGTGCCAGCAGTTTAGAGTTTACCGGAAACACCATATATTTT. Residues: CASSLEFTGNTIYF.

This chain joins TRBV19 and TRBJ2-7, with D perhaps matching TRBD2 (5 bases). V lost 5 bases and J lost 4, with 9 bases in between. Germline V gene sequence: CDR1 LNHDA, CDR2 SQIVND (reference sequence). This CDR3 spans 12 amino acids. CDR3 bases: TGTGCCAGTAGTTCTAGCCCGTACGAGCAGTACTTC. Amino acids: CASSSSPYEQYF.

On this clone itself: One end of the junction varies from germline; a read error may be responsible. For the CDR3, the DNA is TGTGCCCGCAGTGACGCGCTTTGGGGGGGACAGGGGGCGCGTGGGGCCAACGTCCTGACTTTC. Its translation is CARSDALWGGQGARGANVLTF. The V and J genes are TRBV6-4 and TRBJ2-6; 12 bases align to TRBD1. The CDR3 contains 21 residues. Germline-derived CDR1 and CDR2 are MRHNA and SNTAGT.

CDR3 sequence: CASRDPGQGAYEQYF. CDR3 DNA sequence: TGTGCCAGCAGAGATCCGGGACAGGGGGCCTACGAGCAGTACTTC. V and J are TRBV6-5 and TRBJ2-7; 11 nucleotides line up with TRBD1. Germline assignment: CDR1 MNHEY and CDR2 SVGAGI. The CDR3 length is 15 residues. With 6 bases clipped from V and 2 bases from J, the junction kept 6 bases outside the gene matches.

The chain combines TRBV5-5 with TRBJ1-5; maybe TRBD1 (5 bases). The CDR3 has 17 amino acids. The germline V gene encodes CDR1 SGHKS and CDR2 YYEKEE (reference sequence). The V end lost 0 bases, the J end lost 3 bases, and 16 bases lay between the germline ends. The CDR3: CASSLARQGVTNQPQHF. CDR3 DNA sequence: TGTGCCAGCAGCTTGGCGCGGCAGGGAGTAACCAATCAGCCCCAGCATTTT.